Presented here are 5 T cell receptor beta chains from one specimen sequenced in a study of shared clonotypes between healthy human individuals. Terminally differentiated effector memory CD45RA+ cells were left out of the naive CD8 fraction, which was CD45RO-negative and positively selected for CCR7. Generated by immunoSEQ multiplex PCR, the TCRdb table keeps only in-frame clones and is missing some. This table holds millions of clones, about 95% found once. Sequencing input: naive CD8+ T cells sorted from blood. The receptors originated from a man aged 18 to 35 in good health.

The gene calls are TRBV10-3 and TRBJ2-3, with 13 bases lining up with TRBD2. The trim removed 0 bases at V and 5 bases at J, leaving 14 bases unmatched. Germline V gene sequence: CDR1 ENHRY, CDR2 SYGVKD. This CDR3 region has 20 residues. The CDR3 DNA is TGTGCCATCAGTGAGTCGAGGACTAGCGGGAGTGGGGAGTTCCGAGATACGCAGTATTTT. Protein product: CAISESRTSGSGEFRDTQYF.

This clone was seen only once. The chain employs TRBV29-1 and TRBJ2-2; D not resolved. Germline assignment: CDR1 SQVTM and CDR2 ANQGSEA. CDR3 size: 13 residues. V gave up 2 bases and J gave up 0 bases, with 4 bases separating them. The CDR3 DNA is TGCAGCGTTGAACTAGCGAACACCGGGGAGCTGTTTTTT. This gives the protein CSVELANTGELFF.

The chain uses TRBV7-2 and TRBJ2-7; 7 nucleotides align to TRBD2. Unmatched junction bases numbered 4, after V lost 3 bases and J lost 5 bases. CDR3 length: 13 residues. From germline, CDR1 is SGHTA and CDR2 FQGNSA. CDR3 in DNA: TGTGCCAGCAGCTTCGGAGCGGGGCACGAGCAGTACTTC. This translates into CASSFGAGHEQYF.

The chain employs TRBV27 and TRBJ2-1, with 8 bases matching TRBD1. The CDR3 consists of 13 residues. Trimming at V came to 6 bases and at J to 13 bases, leaving 11 bases not matched to a gene. From germline, CDR1 is MNHEY and CDR2 SMNVEV (reference sequence). CDR3 sequence (DNA): TGTGCCAGCAGAGGACAGGGTTTCATCCCACAGTTCTTC. It translates to CASRGQGFIPQFF.

This clone was found once. The chain has TRBV30 and TRBJ1-2, with a possible D match to TRBD1 (5 bases). Trimming shortened V by 7 bases and J by 2 bases, and 11 bases separated the two germline ends. Germline lookup yields CDR1 GTSNPN and CDR2 SVGIG (reference sequence). The CDR3 length is 12 residues. The CDR3 loop reads CASPRGNYGYTF. In DNA, the CDR3 is TGTGCCTCCCCCCGGGGGAACTATGGCTACACCTTC.